Below, 24 T cell receptor beta chains from the same sample are listed, as sequenced in a study of OX40 agonist ivuxolimab in advanced cancers. Profiled with immunoSEQ multiplex PCR; TCRdb holds only in-frame clones, not every one. Of fewer than 30,000 clones in the sample, around 85% were seen once. Sequencing was performed on CD4+ or CD8+ T cells sorted from blood, taken in a trial of the OX40 agonist ivuxolimab. The receptors were sampled from an adult with an advanced solid tumor such as melanoma, head and neck, liver or kidney cancer.

The chain uses TRBV6-4 and TRBJ2-2; TRBD1 might be the D (6 bases). This CDR3 spans 15 amino acids. Germline V CDR1 and CDR2: MRHNA, SNTAGT. V lost 0 bases to trimming and J lost 6 bases, with 11 bases between them. CDR3 sequence: CASSDSQGRAGELFF. The CDR3, as DNA: TGTGCCAGCAGTGACTCACAGGGACGGGCCGGGGAGCTGTTTTTT.

The V call is TRBV7-9, the J call TRBJ1-5; a weak D match, TRBD1 (6 bases). The germline V and J ends were trimmed by 6 bases and 0 bases, with 15 bases remaining between them. CDR1 is SEHNR and CDR2 is FQNEAQ in the germline V gene (reference sequence). This CDR3 has 16 amino acids. As DNA, the CDR3 is TGTGCCAGCAGTAAAACGGCAGGGGCTAGCAATCAGCCCCAGCATTTT. This codes for CASSKTAGASNQPQHF. The complete variable domain, with remaining parts taken from reference TRBV7-9 and TRBJ1-5, reads DTGVSQNPRHKITKRGQNVTFRCDPISEHNRLYWYRQTLGQGPEFLTYFQNEAQLEKSRLLSDRFSAERPKGSFSTLEIQRTEQGDSAMYLCASSKTAGASNQPQHFGDGTRLSIL.

The chain carries TRBV13 and TRBJ2-1; 12 nucleotides agree with TRBD2. Germline CDR1 reads PRHDT; CDR2 reads FYEKMQ (reference sequence). The CDR3 loop spans 15 amino acids. Losses at the gene ends were 4 bases for V and 8 bases for J; bases not matched to a gene: 6. The CDR3 nucleotides read TGTGCCAGCAGCTCGACTAGCGGGAGTAGTGATGAGCAGTTCTTC. Translation: CASSSTSGSSDEQFF.

The rearrangement joins TRBV11-2 to TRBJ2-7, with D unclear. V shed 2 bases and J shed 4 bases, with 15 bases lying between them. Germline values: CDR1 SGHAT, CDR2 FQNNGV. The CDR3 sequence is 15 residues long. CDR3 in DNA: TGTGCCAGCAGCTTATCGCGGTGGAGTGCTTACGAGCAGTACTTC. Its translation is CASSLSRWSAYEQYF.

The CDR3 DNA is TGTGCCAGCAGCGTCGCGACAGGGGTCTTTACAGATACGCAGTATTTT. Its translation: CASSVATGVFTDTQYF. This chain uses TRBV9 with TRBJ2-3, with 8 bases that match TRBD1. J gave up 3 bases and V 2 bases, and 8 bases lay outside the gene matches. The germline V gene has CDR1 SGDLS and CDR2 YYNGEE. CDR3 size: 16 residues.

The chain uses TRBV27 and TRBJ2-1; 9 bases are a match to TRBD1. V lost 4 bases and J lost 4; bases outside the gene matches: 2. The CDR3 spans 14 residues. The germline CDR1 and CDR2 sequences are MNHEY and SMNVEV (reference sequence). This CDR3 is CASSSGTGYNEQFF. CDR3 coding DNA: TGTGCCAGCAGTTCCGGGACAGGGTACAATGAGCAGTTCTTC.

The V call is TRBV19, the J call TRBJ2-5; D is possibly TRBD2 (5 bases). CDR3 size: 13 residues. V was shortened by 2 bases and J by 4 bases, with 8 bases between the two germline ends. The germline CDR1 and CDR2 sequences are LNHDA and SQIVND (reference sequence). DNA for the CDR3: TGTGCCAGTAGTATACGGGGTATAGAGACCCAGTACTTC. Protein: CASSIRGIETQYF. Full variable domain (remainder filled in from reference TRBV19 and TRBJ2-5): DGGITQSPKYLFRKEGQNVTLSCEQNLNHDAMYWYRQDPGQGLRLIYYSQIVNDFQKGDIAEGYSVSREKKESFPLTVTSAQKNPTAFYLCASSIRGIETQYFGPGTRLLVL.

This clone was seen more than once but under ten times. J is TRBJ1-5 and V is TRBV2; the D is unclear. Germline-derived CDR1 and CDR2 are SNHLY and FYNNEI. The CDR3 extends over 14 amino acids. Trimming pared 5 bases from V and 2 bases from J, leaving 10 bases between. DNA for the CDR3: TGTGCCAGCAGTCAAGGGAGGGGCAATCAGCCCCAGCATTTT. Translating it yields CASSQGRGNQPQHF.

This chain uses TRBV7-9 with TRBJ1-1; D uncertain. Germline CDR1 reads SEHNR; CDR2 reads FQNEAQ (reference sequence). Trimming took off 1 base at V and 0 bases at J, with 9 bases between the two ends. CDR3 length: 15 residues. The CDR3 loop is CASSLVLGVNTEAFF. CDR3 DNA: TGTGCCAGCAGCTTAGTATTGGGTGTGAACACTGAAGCTTTCTTT.

The V and J genes are TRBV2 and TRBJ2-3; 10 nucleotides align to TRBD1. Germline V lookup: CDR1 SNHLY, CDR2 FYNNEI. V dropped 4 bases and J dropped 1; count of bases not matched to a gene: 5. The CDR3 length is 16 residues. The CDR3 region is CASSVDRGLGTDTQYF. For the CDR3, the DNA is TGTGCCAGCAGTGTCGACAGGGGGCTTGGCACAGATACGCAGTATTTT.

This chain uses TRBV27 with TRBJ1-5; D unclear. Germline lookup yields CDR1 MNHEY and CDR2 SMNVEV (reference sequence). This CDR3 has 14 residues. Trimming took 10 bases from V and 6 from J, leaving 19 bases between them. CDR3 in amino acids: CATMEGGFGQPQHF. CDR3 DNA: TGTGCCACCATGGAGGGTGGTTTTGGTCAGCCCCAGCATTTT.

V gene TRBV19 combines with J gene TRBJ2-5, with D unresolved. The germline CDR1 and CDR2 sequences are LNHDA and SQIVND (reference sequence). This CDR3 region has 15 residues. The V end was cut by 1 base, the J end by 2 bases, with 11 bases between. CDR3 protein: CASSIVGLEQETQYF. CDR3 sequence (DNA): TGTGCCAGTAGTATAGTAGGGCTAGAGCAAGAGACCCAGTACTTC.

The chain uses TRBV9 and TRBJ2-1; 9 bases align to TRBD2. The CDR3 contains 15 residues. With V trimmed by 0 bases and J by 5 bases, 3 bases remained unmatched. CDR1 and CDR2 (germline): SGDLS, YYNGEE. CDR3 residues: CASSVAAGGNNEQFF. For the CDR3, the DNA is TGTGCCAGCAGCGTAGCAGCGGGGGGAAACAATGAGCAGTTCTTC.

This clone was recorded once. The J gene is TRBJ1-5, the V gene TRBV6-5, with 7 positions matching TRBD1. Germline V gives CDR1 MNHEY, CDR2 SVGAGI. The J segment lost 3 bases and the V segment lost 6 bases, leaving 5 bases of the junction unmatched. The CDR3 covers 14 residues. In nucleotides, the CDR3 is TGTGCCAGCAGGGCGACAGGGTACAATCAGCCCCAGCATTTT. Translating it yields CASRATGYNQPQHF.

The table lists this clone with a few counts. This chain links TRBV4-1 with TRBJ2-6, with D perhaps given as TRBD1 or TRBD2 (5 bases each). Trimming removed 3 bases at V and 0 bases at J, with 9 bases between. The CDR3 has 16 residues. Per the germline V gene, CDR1 is MGHRA and CDR2 is YSYEKL. The CDR3, as DNA: TGCGCCAGCAGCCAGGCTGGGGGCTCTGGGGCCAACGTCCTGACTTTC. Amino acid sequence: CASSQAGGSGANVLTF.

In this sample, this clone turned up a few times. The V call is TRBV27, the J call TRBJ2-7; 8 bases align to TRBD2. CDR3 length: 15 residues. J lost 1 base, V lost 4 bases, and 6 bases had no gene match. Germline CDR1 MNHEY, CDR2 SMNVEV (reference sequence). The CDR3 bases are TGTGCCAGCAGTTCCCTAGCGGGCTTATCCTACGAGCAGTACTTC. It is translated as CASSSLAGLSYEQYF.

V usage is TRBV9 and J usage is TRBJ2-3, with 9 positions matching TRBD2. After removal of 0 bases from V and 5 bases from J, the junction contained 7 bases not matched to a gene. The CDR3 loop spans 16 amino acids. Germline V gene lookup returns CDR1 SGDLS and CDR2 YYNGEE. This CDR3 reads CASSVGEGLAGDTQYF. In DNA, the CDR3 is TGTGCCAGCAGCGTAGGGGAGGGACTAGCAGGAGATACGCAGTATTTT.

This chain joins TRBV2 and TRBJ2-1; 8 nucleotides align to TRBD1. V was clipped by 5 bases and J by 7 bases; unmatched bases: 10. This CDR3 is 15 amino acids long. Germline CDR1 and CDR2: SNHLY and FYNNEI. CDR3 in DNA: TGTGCCAGCAGTTCCCCGAACAGGGGGTCAAATGAGCAGTTCTTC. Protein sequence: CASSSPNRGSNEQFF.

Points on this clone: A junction boundary mismatches the germline segment, possibly from a read error. The J gene is TRBJ1-1, the V gene TRBV6-1; D gene uncertain. The CDR3 totals 15 residues. CDR1 is MNHNS, CDR2 SASEGT, per germline. The CDR3 DNA reads TGTGCCATCAGTGAGTCGGACTCCATTAACACTGAAGCTTTCTTT. This sequence encodes CAISESDSINTEAFF.

This clone was picked up one time. The rearrangement links TRBV5-4 to TRBJ2-4; D is unresolved. The V gene lost 0 bases and the J gene lost 1 base, with 17 bases spanning the gap. Germline assignment: CDR1 SGHNT and CDR2 YYREEE (reference sequence). This CDR3 is built from 18 residues. The CDR3 DNA is TGTGCCAGCAGCTTGGGGTATTCGAGTGCCGAGGCCAAAAACATTCAGTACTTC. It yields the protein CASSLGYSSAEAKNIQYF.

This chain uses TRBV6-6 with TRBJ2-7; D remains unclear. The CDR3 spans 14 residues. In germline, CDR1 is MNHNY, CDR2 SVGAGI (reference sequence). The V end lost 2 bases, the J end lost 3 bases, and 11 bases lay between the germline ends. The CDR3 coding sequence is TGTGCCAGCAGTTACGAAGGTGGGAACTACGAGCAGTACTTC. Amino acid sequence: CASSYEGGNYEQYF.

The rearrangement uses TRBV19 and TRBJ1-5; D is unclear. This CDR3 has 15 amino acids. The V end was cut by 2 bases, the J end by 4 bases, with 12 bases between. The germline gives CDR1 LNHDA, CDR2 SQIVND (reference sequence). The CDR3 DNA reads TGTGCCAGTAGTATATCCTCGGCGGGGAATCAGCCCCAGCATTTT. The encoded protein is CASSISSAGNQPQHF.

This rearrangement joins TRBV6-5 to TRBJ2-7; maybe TRBD1 (6 bases). V dropped 10 bases and J dropped 3 bases, with 22 bases sitting between them. The CDR3 is 15 residues long. Germline V gives CDR1 MNHEY, CDR2 SVGAGI. The CDR3 DNA reads TGTGCCACCTCTCAGGGTACAGGGTTCGTCTACGAGCAGTACTTC. Amino acid sequence: CATSQGTGFVYEQYF.

The J gene is TRBJ1-2, the V gene TRBV7-2; no reliable D call. The CDR3 totals 12 residues. Trimming removed 5 bases at V and 1 base at J, with 5 bases between. Looked up from germline, CDR1 is SGHTA and CDR2 is FQGNSA. CDR3 nucleotides: TGTGCCAGCAGCATGGGTAACTATGGCTACACCTTC. Amino acid sequence: CASSMGNYGYTF.